The T cell receptor beta chain described here comes from a study of blood T cell repertoires in COVID-19. Participants had their cohort set by participant-reported clinical history. Looked up from germline, CDR1 is LNHDA and CDR2 is SQIVND (reference sequence). The CDR3 has 15 amino acids. V trimming: 7 bases; J trimming: 9 bases; junction bases outside the gene matches: 12. Measured with immunoSEQ multiplex PCR; TCRdb has only the in-frame clones, and not every one. The repertoire holds roughly 190,000 clones, with roughly nine tenths as singletons. The specimen sequenced was PBMCs or T cells enriched from blood (not recorded which). The V call is TRBV19, the J call TRBJ2-4; 10 bases agree with TRBD1. The TCR sequence derives from a woman aged 25-40 years who had recovered from COVID-19. The CDR3 coding sequence is TGTGCCAGTAACCTACCGGGACAGGGGTTCGGCATTCAGTACTTC. It translates to CASNLPGQGFGIQYF.